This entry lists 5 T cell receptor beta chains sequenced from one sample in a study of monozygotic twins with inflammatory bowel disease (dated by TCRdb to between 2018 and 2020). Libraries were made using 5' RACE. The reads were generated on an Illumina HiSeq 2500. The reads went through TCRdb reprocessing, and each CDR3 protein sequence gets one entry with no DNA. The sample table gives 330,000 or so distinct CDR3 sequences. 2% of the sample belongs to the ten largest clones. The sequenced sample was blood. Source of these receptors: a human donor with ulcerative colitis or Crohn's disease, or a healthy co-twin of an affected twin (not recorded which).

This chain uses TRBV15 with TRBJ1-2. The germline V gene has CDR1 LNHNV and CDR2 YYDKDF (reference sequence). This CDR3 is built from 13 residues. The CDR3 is CATSREHNYGYTF. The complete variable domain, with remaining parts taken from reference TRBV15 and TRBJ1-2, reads DAMVIQNPRYQVTQFGKPVTLSCSQTLNHNVMYWYQQKSSQAPKLLFHYYDKDFNNEADTPDNFQSRRPNTSFCFLDIRSPGLGDTAMYLCATSREHNYGYTFGSGTRLTVV.

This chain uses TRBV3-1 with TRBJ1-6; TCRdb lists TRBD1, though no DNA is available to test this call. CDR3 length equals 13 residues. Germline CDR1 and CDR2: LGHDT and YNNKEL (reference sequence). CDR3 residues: CASSLSLASPLHF.

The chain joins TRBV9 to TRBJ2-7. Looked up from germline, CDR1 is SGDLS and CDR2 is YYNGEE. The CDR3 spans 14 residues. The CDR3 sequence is CASSLYGENSEQYF.

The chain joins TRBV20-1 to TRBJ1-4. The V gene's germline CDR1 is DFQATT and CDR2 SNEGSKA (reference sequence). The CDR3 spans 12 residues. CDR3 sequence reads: CSASASGGKLFF.

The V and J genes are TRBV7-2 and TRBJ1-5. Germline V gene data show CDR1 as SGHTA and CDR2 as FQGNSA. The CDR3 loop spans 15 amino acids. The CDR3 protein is CASRSDPDPRRSQHF.